A selection of T cell receptor beta chains follows, all from one sample in a study of shared T cell receptors in the human thymus. Sequencing was performed with immunoSEQ multiplex PCR; in TCRdb, only in-frame clones are kept and a portion is missing. The sample records 700,000 or so clones, 70% to 90% being singletons. This sample also belongs to another study, concerning human thymus T cells.

Specimen: thymocytes. The receptor set was obtained from a girl less than two years old with a congenital heart defect. Each CDR3 is given with its conserved first and last residue. Each record gives: CDR3 DNA, CDR3 protein, D gene, clone size, V gene, J gene. A D gene is named only where the DNA matches it firmly. Rows give clone size only sometimes, using once, few, many, or a class for an expanded clone.

TGTGCCTGGAGTCGTTCCTCGAACACTGAAGCTTTCTTT,CAWSRSSNTEAFF,NA,NA,TRBV30,TRBJ1-1
TGTGCCAGCAGCCCGAGGACAGGGACCTTGGTGAACACTGAAGCTTTCTTT,CASSPRTGTLVNTEAFF,TRBD1,NA,TRBV2,TRBJ1-1
TGTGCCAGCACGGGAAACACCATATATTTT,CASTGNTIYF,NA,NA,TRBV28,TRBJ1-3
TGCGCCAGCAGCACGCGAACGGGGTTTGGGCACAATGAGCAGTTCTTC,CASSTRTGFGHNEQFF,NA,NA,TRBV5-1,TRBJ2-1
TGTGCCAGCTCTCACAGAAAACTGAACACTGAAGCTTTCTTT,CASSHRKLNTEAFF,NA,NA,TRBV18,TRBJ1-1
TGTGCCAGCAGTGAAACCTATTGGACAGAATTCTATGGCTACACCTTC,CASSETYWTEFYGYTF,NA,NA,TRBV6-1,TRBJ1-2
TGTGCCAGCAGCTTGAGGGGGCGAAACAAGTATACGCAGTATTTT,CASSLRGRNKYTQYF,TRBD1,NA,TRBV5-6,TRBJ2-3
TGTGCCAGCTCACGAAATGGCGGGGGGAACACCGGGGAGCTGTTTTTT,CASSRNGGGNTGELFF,TRBD2,NA,TRBV18,TRBJ2-2
TGTGCCAGCTCACCAGGAACTAGCGGGGGGCTCCTCTCCTACGAGCAGTACTTC,CASSPGTSGGLLSYEQYF,TRBD2,NA,TRBV18,TRBJ2-7
TGTGCCAGCTCACCACTCTTACCAACGGACAGGAGAGAGATAGCTTTCTTT,CASSPLLPTDRREIAFF,TRBD1,NA,TRBV18,TRBJ1-1
TGTGCCAGCAGATTTTCGGGGGCTGGAAACACCATATATTTT,CASRFSGAGNTIYF,NA,few,TRBV25-1,TRBJ1-3
TGTGCCAGCAGTATAGCGACAGGGAGCTATGGCTACACCTTC,CASSIATGSYGYTF,TRBD1,NA,TRBV27,TRBJ1-2
TGTGCCAGCACCGCGAAACTCCAGGGACACGAAGAGACCCAGTACTTC,CASTAKLQGHEETQYF,NA,NA,TRBV7-7,TRBJ2-5
TGCGCCAGCAGCTTGGGGACAGTGATAGACTATGGCTACACCTTC,CASSLGTVIDYGYTF,NA,NA,TRBV5-1,TRBJ1-2
TGCGCCAGCAGCTTAACTACAGGGGCTCGGAACCAAGAGACCCAGTACTTC,CASSLTTGARNQETQYF,TRBD1,NA,TRBV5-1,TRBJ2-5
TGTGCCAGCACCAACAGGGGTCAGCCCCAGCATTTT,CASTNRGQPQHF,TRBD1,NA,TRBV7-9,TRBJ1-5
TGTGCCAGCAGCTTAGTCCGAGCAGAGACCCAGTACTTC,CASSLVRAETQYF,NA,NA,TRBV7-2,TRBJ2-5
TGTGCCAGAAGCAGGGTTACTAGCGGGGCTGACAATGAGCAGTTCTTC,CARSRVTSGADNEQFF,TRBD2,NA,TRBV7-2,TRBJ2-1
TGCGCCAGCAGCCATGGGGACAGTTCCTACGAGCAGTACTTC,CASSHGDSSYEQYF,TRBD1,NA,TRBV5-1,TRBJ2-7
TGTGCCAGCAGCTTCGCAGGGGCCGGGGAGCTGTTTTTT,CASSFAGAGELFF,NA,NA,TRBV7-6,TRBJ2-2
TGTGCCAGCACCATACTCAGGGGTCGGGCTGAAGCTTTCTTT,CASTILRGRAEAFF,NA,once,TRBV5-6,TRBJ1-1
TGTGCCAGCAGCCCGGGACAGGGATATAATTCACCCCTCCACTTT,CASSPGQGYNSPLHF,TRBD1,NA,TRBV14,TRBJ1-6